Listed below are T cell receptor beta chains from one sample, sequenced in a study of T cell responses to AZD1222 COVID-19 vaccine. Sequenced by immunoSEQ multiplex PCR; TCRdb stores in-frame clones only, minus some. Found here are 150,000 to 200,000 clones, over 80% of them singletons; the top ten hold 2.5% to 3%. The sample was peripheral blood, taken on day 0 of MenACWY control vaccination. The receptor set was obtained from an adult in good health. Each CDR3 is given with its conserved first and last residue. Fields, in order: J gene, V gene, D gene, clone size, CDR3 DNA, CDR3 protein. A D gene is named only where the DNA matches it firmly. Some rows mark clone size as missing; the rest say once, few, many or name a class of expanded clone.

TRBJ1-1	TRBV4-3	-	-	TGCGCCAGCAGCCATTCGGACACCTCCTCTACAGCTTTCTTT	CASSHSDTSSTAFF
TRBJ1-2	TRBV5-1	-	-	TGCGCCAGCAGCTCAGACCCGGGCAGGAACTATGGCTACACCTTC	CASSSDPGRNYGYTF
TRBJ2-3	TRBV7-9	-	-	TGTGCCAGCAGCCTGAGTTTCGGGGGTAGTACAGATACGCAGTATTTT	CASSLSFGGSTDTQYF
TRBJ2-7	TRBV6-4	TRBD1	-	TGTGCCAGCAGCCAGGACAGGAGCCCCCTCGGGGAGCAGTACTTC	CASSQDRSPLGEQYF
TRBJ2-7	TRBV19	-	once	TGTGCCAGTAGTAATCTCTACGAGCAGTACTTC	CASSNLYEQYF
TRBJ2-7	TRBV7-8	TRBD1	-	TGTGCCACACAGGACGGGACAGGGGATTCCTACGAGCAGTACTTC	CATQDGTGDSYEQYF
TRBJ2-2	TRBV7-9	TRBD1	-	TGTGCCAGCAGCACCGGGACAGTCAACACCGGGGAGCTGTTTTTT	CASSTGTVNTGELFF
TRBJ2-7	TRBV28	-	-	TGTGCCAGCAGTTCCTCTCACCGACTAGGGGGCGGCTACAATAGAAGAACCTACGAGCAGTACTTC	CASSSSHRLGGGYNRRTYEQYF
TRBJ2-3	TRBV3-1/TRBV3-2	-	-	TGTGCCAGCACCCGACACGGTGCAGATACGCAGTATTTT	CASTRHGADTQYF
TRBJ2-5	TRBV5-1	-	-	TGCGCCAGCAGCTTTATAGCAGGCGAACTACAAGAGACCCAGTACTTC	CASSFIAGELQETQYF
TRBJ2-2	TRBV27	-	-	TGTGCCAGCAGTTTAATGGGTCGCGGCACCGGGGAGCTGTTTTTT	CASSLMGRGTGELFF
TRBJ1-5	TRBV6-6	-	-	TGTGCCACAAACAGGGTGAATCAGCCCCAGCATTTT	CATNRVNQPQHF
TRBJ1-1	TRBV28	TRBD1	-	TGTGCCAGCAGTTTATACCCGCAGGGGGCGCCTAAAGCTTTCTTT	CASSLYPQGAPKAFF
TRBJ2-3	TRBV7-9	TRBD1	few	TGTGCCAGCAGCCCAAGGGGGCCCGATACGCAGTATTTT	CASSPRGPDTQYF
TRBJ1-1	TRBV30	TRBD1	-	TGTGCCTGGAGTGTCGGGACAGGGGCCACTGAAGCTTTCTTT	CAWSVGTGATEAFF
TRBJ1-2	TRBV19	-	once	TGTGCCAGTAGTAGGAACAGTTTGGACTATGGCTACACCTTC	CASSRNSLDYGYTF
TRBJ1-4	TRBV9	-	-	TGTGCCAGCAGCGGGGGGACCAGGGGCGAAAAACTGTTTTTT	CASSGGTRGEKLFF